Listed here are 30 T cell receptor beta chains from one sample, sequenced in a study of technical replicates of blood from a few donors. The method was immunoSEQ multiplex PCR; TCRdb's version includes in-frame clones alone and lacks a portion of them. The table lists about 100,000 clones, more than 85% of them singletons. The sequenced sample was T cells isolated from PBMCs. The receptors derive from a human donor in good health.

This clone appeared a single time. This rearrangement joins TRBV5-1 to TRBJ2-1; D uncertain. This CDR3 is 12 amino acids long. In germline, CDR1 is SGHRS, CDR2 YFSETQ. V lost 3 bases to trimming and J lost 12 bases, with 13 bases between them. CDR3 sequence: CASSSAPSWQFF. The CDR3 nucleotides are TGCGCCAGCAGCTCAGCCCCTAGTTGGCAGTTCTTC.

The chain joins TRBV6-5 to TRBJ2-1; D is unresolved. CDR3 size: 14 residues. V dropped 0 bases and J dropped 0 bases, with 3 bases sitting between them. Germline V gives CDR1 MNHEY, CDR2 SVGAGI. The CDR3 region has the DNA TGTGCCAGCAGTTACTCCAGCTCCTACAATGAGCAGTTCTTC. It yields the protein CASSYSSSYNEQFF.

The chain combines TRBV11-2 with TRBJ2-7; 9 bases are shared with TRBD1. Germline loops: CDR1 SGHAT, CDR2 FQNNGV. CDR3 length: 15 amino acids. The ends lost 1 base at V and 2 bases at J; junction bases unmatched: 3. The CDR3 loop is CASSLGDRATYEQYF. DNA for the CDR3: TGTGCCAGCAGCTTAGGGGACAGGGCCACCTACGAGCAGTACTTC.

This chain links TRBV2 with TRBJ1-3; D call uncertain. The V and J ends lost 2 bases and 3 bases respectively, with 14 bases between them. CDR3 length: 16 amino acids. Per the germline V gene, CDR1 is SNHLY and CDR2 is FYNNEI. This CDR3 reads CASSEIAGGIGNTIYF. The DNA of the CDR3 is TGTGCCAGCAGTGAAATCGCCGGAGGAATTGGAAACACCATATATTTT.

This chain connects TRBV11-3 to TRBJ2-7; D possibly corresponds to TRBD2 (6 bases). The V gene lost 7 bases and the J gene lost 1 base, with 11 bases spanning the gap. The CDR3 spans 13 residues. Germline lookup yields CDR1 SGHNT and CDR2 YENEEA. CDR3 DNA sequence: TGTGCCAGCAAGGTAGCGGAGTCCTACGAGCAGTACTTC. Translating it yields CASKVAESYEQYF.

This clone has only one observation. The rearrangement links TRBV27 to TRBJ2-5; 8 bases map to TRBD1. The germline gives CDR1 MNHEY, CDR2 SMNVEV (reference sequence). The trim removed 9 bases at V and 3 bases at J, leaving 9 bases unmatched. CDR3 length: 14 amino acids. The CDR3 coding sequence is TGTGCCAGGGAAGTCAGGGGGCGGGAAGAGACCCAGTACTTC. It yields the protein CAREVRGREETQYF.

This chain joins TRBV27 and TRBJ1-4, with 7 bases lining up with TRBD1. Germline CDR1 MNHEY, CDR2 SMNVEV (reference sequence). The ends lost 7 bases at V and 3 bases at J; junction bases unmatched: 5. The CDR3 extends over 14 amino acids. The CDR3 region has the DNA TGTGCCAGCAAATTGGGACAGCCTAATGAAAAACTGTTTTTT. This sequence encodes CASKLGQPNEKLFF.

This clone is a singleton in its sample. The genes are TRBV13 and TRBJ1-2; possible D gene TRBD1, 5 bases. Germline V gene sequence: CDR1 PRHDT, CDR2 FYEKMQ (reference sequence). Trimming removed 0 bases from V and 3 bases from J, with 8 bases in between. The CDR3 spans 14 residues. CDR3 protein: CASSLGRGDYGYTF. CDR3 DNA: TGTGCCAGCAGCTTAGGCCGGGGGGACTATGGCTACACCTTC.

This chain joins TRBV30 and TRBJ1-5; no reliable D call. V gave up 7 bases and J gave up 0 bases, with 16 bases separating them. From germline, CDR1 is GTSNPN and CDR2 SVGIG (reference sequence). The CDR3 runs 15 residues. The CDR3: CASTPSGSSNQPQHF. CDR3 DNA sequence: TGTGCCTCAACCCCCTCGGGGAGTAGCAATCAGCCCCAGCATTTT.

This clone was observed once. The V call is TRBV9, the J call TRBJ2-7, with 7 bases fitting TRBD2. In germline, CDR1 is SGDLS, CDR2 YYNGEE. V was clipped by 5 bases and J by 6 bases; unmatched bases: 14. The CDR3 runs 15 residues. The CDR3 is CASSGLGIAGVEQYF. The DNA of the CDR3 is TGTGCCAGCAGTGGACTAGGGATTGCGGGAGTCGAGCAGTACTTC. Based on the CDR3 plus reference TRBV9 and TRBJ2-7, the full variable domain is DSGVTQTPKHLITATGQRVTLRCSPRSGDLSVYWYQQSLDQGLQFLIQYYNGEERAKGNILERFSAQQFPDLHSELNLSSLELGDSALYFCASSGLGIAGVEQYFGPGTRLTVT.

The gene calls are TRBV6-5 and TRBJ1-5; a weak D match, TRBD1 (5 bases). The germline V gene encodes CDR1 MNHEY and CDR2 SVGAGI. V was pared by 10 bases and J by 6 bases, with 19 bases between. The CDR3 is 14 amino acids. CDR3 nucleotides: TGTGCCACCGCCGTGGGGGAGGAAAGTCAGCCCCAGCATTTT. Its protein product is CATAVGEESQPQHF.

This clone came up once. The rearrangement joins TRBV28 to TRBJ1-5, with 11 bases fitting TRBD1. In germline, CDR1 is MDHEN, CDR2 SYDVKM. V lost 3 bases to trimming and J lost 1 base; unmatched junction nucleotides: 2. CDR3 size: 16 residues. CDR3 amino acids: CASSLDRGRSNQPQHF. DNA for the CDR3: TGTGCCAGCAGTTTGGACAGGGGGCGCAGCAATCAGCCCCAGCATTTT.

The V call is TRBV5-1, the J call TRBJ2-3; possibly TRBD2 for D (5 bases). Germline lookup yields CDR1 SGHRS and CDR2 YFSETQ. The CDR3 loop spans 14 amino acids. V was cut by 0 bases and J by 5 bases, with 10 bases left in between. CDR3 bases: TGCGCCAGCAGCTTGGAACGGACTCGAGATACGCAGTATTTT. Protein product: CASSLERTRDTQYF.

J is TRBJ2-3 and V is TRBV7-3, with D perhaps TRBD2 (5 bases). V lost 5 bases, J lost 6 bases, and 12 bases lay in between. CDR1 and CDR2 from the germline V gene are SGHTA and FQGTGA. This CDR3 is built from 13 residues. This chain's CDR3 is CASSIRDRDTQYF. As DNA, the CDR3 is TGTGCCAGCAGCATCCGGGATCGGGATACGCAGTATTTT.

The rearrangement joins TRBV14 to TRBJ1-1; no reliable D call. Deletions cut 3 bases from V and 1 base from J, with 12 bases between. CDR1 is SGHDN and CDR2 is FVKESK in the germline V gene. The CDR3 has 15 residues. The CDR3 region has the DNA TGTGCCAGCAGCCAGAACCAGGTATGGAACACTGAAGCTTTCTTT. As protein: CASSQNQVWNTEAFF.

The chain recombines TRBV13 with TRBJ1-2; TRBD1 agrees at 7 bases. CDR1 is PRHDT and CDR2 is FYEKMQ in the germline V gene (reference sequence). J gave up 8 bases and V 1 base, and 7 bases lay outside the gene matches. The CDR3 is made up of 14 amino acids. DNA for the CDR3: TGTGCCAGCAGCTTAGTTACAGGGGCGGACGGCTACACCTTC. It yields the protein CASSLVTGADGYTF.

This clone was seen once. The rearrangement links TRBV19 to TRBJ2-5; 7 nucleotides agree with TRBD1. This CDR3 spans 15 amino acids. Losses at the gene ends were 4 bases for V and 1 base for J; bases not matched to a gene: 6. The germline CDR1 and CDR2 sequences are LNHDA and SQIVND (reference sequence). DNA for the CDR3: TGTGCCAGTAGTAACCCCCGGGACAGCCAAGAGACCCAGTACTTC. It translates to CASSNPRDSQETQYF.

The chain recombines TRBV29-1 with TRBJ2-7, with D possibly matching TRBD2 (5 bases). Trimming pared 4 bases from V and 1 base from J, leaving 8 bases between. The CDR3 has 12 residues. The germline gives CDR1 SQVTM, CDR2 ANQGSEA. The DNA of the CDR3 is TGCAGCGTTGGAGGGCCTTCCTACGAGCAGTACTTC. Amino acids: CSVGGPSYEQYF.

This rearrangement joins TRBV6-1 to TRBJ1-2; 7 bases match TRBD1. The CDR3 runs 13 residues. CDR1 MNHNS and CDR2 SASEGT come from the germline V gene. The ends lost 3 bases at V and 4 bases at J; junction bases unmatched: 2. CDR3 protein: CASSDGQVYGYTF. The CDR3, as DNA: TGTGCCAGCAGTGATGGACAGGTCTATGGCTACACCTTC.

The CDR3 sequence: CASSLGGGQPQHF. DNA for the CDR3: TGTGCCAGCAGTTTAGGGGGCGGTCAGCCCCAGCATTTT. The gene calls are TRBV27 and TRBJ1-5; TRBD1 is a possible D gene (6 bases). Trimming stripped 2 bases from V and 6 bases from J, with 8 bases between. CDR3 size: 13 residues. Germline V gives CDR1 MNHEY, CDR2 SMNVEV (reference sequence).

The CDR3 DNA sequence: TGCGCCAGCAGCTTTTCCGGAGATAGCAATCAGCCCCAGCATTTT. Translation: CASSFSGDSNQPQHF. This chain uses TRBV5-1 with TRBJ1-5; unclear D gene. V lost 2 bases, J lost 0 bases, and 9 bases lay in between. The CDR3 contains 15 residues. Germline CDR1 and CDR2: SGHRS and YFSETQ.

The chain uses TRBV9 and TRBJ1-2; possible D gene TRBD1, 6 bases. The CDR3 totals 14 residues. Trimming removed 4 bases at V and 1 base at J, with 11 bases between. Germline-derived CDR1 and CDR2 are SGDLS and YYNGEE. The CDR3 reads CASSTDSFNYGYTF. In nucleotides, the CDR3 is TGTGCCAGCAGCACGGACAGTTTTAACTATGGCTACACCTTC.

V is TRBV6-1 and J is TRBJ1-3, with TRBD1 matching over 7 bases. The CDR3 extends over 14 amino acids. The ends lost 6 bases at V and 0 bases at J; junction bases unmatched: 2. The V gene's germline CDR1 is MNHNS and CDR2 SASEGT. The CDR3 DNA sequence: TGTGCCAGCAGCGGGACAGACTCTGGAAACACCATATATTTT. Its translation: CASSGTDSGNTIYF.

V gene TRBV5-6 combines with J gene TRBJ2-2; tentative D call: TRBD1 (6 bases). The germline V and J ends were trimmed by 3 bases and 0 bases, with 12 bases remaining between them. CDR1 and CDR2 from the germline V gene are SGHDT and YYEEEE. The CDR3 has 16 amino acids. CDR3 in amino acids: CASSYFNRANTGELFF. The CDR3 bases are TGTGCCAGCAGCTACTTTAACAGGGCGAACACCGGGGAGCTGTTTTTT.

This chain connects TRBV2 to TRBJ1-5; D is unresolved. Germline V CDR1 and CDR2: SNHLY, FYNNEI. The CDR3 is made up of 14 amino acids. The V end was cut by 4 bases, the J end by 3 bases, with 10 bases between. As DNA, the CDR3 is TGTGCCAGCAGTGTAGAGGGAAACAATCAGCCCCAGCATTTT. Protein sequence: CASSVEGNNQPQHF.

The chain employs TRBV7-9 and TRBJ2-5; TRBD1 aligns across 9 bases. The CDR3 loop spans 16 amino acids. CDR1 is SEHNR, CDR2 FQNEAQ, per germline (reference sequence). J gave up 4 bases and V 5 bases, and 11 bases lay outside the gene matches. CDR3 in amino acids: CASSITTGGLAETQYF. As DNA, the CDR3 is TGTGCCAGCAGCATTACCACAGGGGGCTTAGCAGAGACCCAGTACTTC.

This chain uses TRBV5-1 with TRBJ2-1, with 7 bases aligning to TRBD1. The trim removed 1 base at V and 4 bases at J, leaving 5 bases unmatched. The length of the CDR3 is 15 residues. Germline V gene sequence: CDR1 SGHRS, CDR2 YFSETQ. The CDR3 region is CASSLQGEGYNEQFF. The CDR3 DNA follows: TGCGCCAGCAGCTTGCAGGGGGAAGGGTACAATGAGCAGTTCTTC.

The J gene is TRBJ2-1, the V gene TRBV7-9; perhaps TRBD1 as D (6 bases). Trimming pared 6 bases from V and 8 bases from J, leaving 11 bases between. This CDR3 is built from 12 residues. Per the germline V gene, CDR1 is SEHNR and CDR2 is FQNEAQ (reference sequence). This CDR3 reads CASSIGQYEQFF. The CDR3 bases are TGTGCCAGCAGTATTGGACAGTATGAGCAGTTCTTC.

V is TRBV19 and J is TRBJ2-1; 15 nucleotides match TRBD2. V lost 1 base and J lost 14; bases outside the gene matches: 9. Germline CDR1 and CDR2: LNHDA and SQIVND (reference sequence). CDR3 size: 16 residues. CDR3 in amino acids: CASSIGKSGLAGGEFF. The CDR3 DNA reads as TGTGCCAGTAGTATAGGCAAGTCCGGACTAGCGGGAGGGGAGTTCTTC.

The chain combines TRBV14 with TRBJ2-3; the match to TRBD2 covers 8 bases. V shed 3 bases, J shed 2 bases, and the junction held 7 bases outside the gene matches. The CDR3 spans 16 residues. Germline values: CDR1 SGHDN, CDR2 FVKESK. DNA of the CDR3: TGTGCCAGCAGCCAGGCCTTAGCGGGATTCACAGATACGCAGTATTTT. It translates to CASSQALAGFTDTQYF.